Sequencing of this TCR beta chain was carried out in a study of technical replicates of blood from a few donors. The protocol was immunoSEQ multiplex PCR, while the TCRdb copy is restricted to in-frame clones and leaves out a portion. Of roughly 50,000 clones detected, 90% to 95% appear once; the ten largest clones hold just over 3%. The V gene end was trimmed by 2 bases and the J gene end by 8 bases; junction bases not matched to a gene: 9. Germline CDR1 is LGHNA and CDR2 is YSLEER. The CDR3 consists of 15 residues. The source material was PBMCs. The rearrangement uses TRBV4-3 and TRBJ2-5, with 9 nucleotides matching TRBD2. The clonotype originates from a human donor in good health. Some clones in this sample may be carry-over from other donors' samples. CDR3 loop: CASSQIAGARSTQYF. Here the CDR3 DNA reads TGCGCCAGCAGCCAAATAGCGGGGGCCCGGTCCACCCAGTACTTC.